This T cell receptor (beta chain) stems from a study of T cell changes during pregnancy in multiple sclerosis. The repertoire was sequenced with immunoSEQ multiplex PCR; TCRdb's copy has only in-frame clones and lacks some. This table holds over 55,000 clones, 94% found once. The CDR3 extends over 14 amino acids. CDR1 is SGHDT, CDR2 YYEEEE, per germline. V was pared by 4 bases and J by 2 bases, with 6 bases of the junction left unmatched. This material consisted of CD8+ T cells from peripheral blood mononuclear cells, taken in the third trimester of pregnancy. This rearrangement joins TRBV5-6 to TRBJ2-7; 7 bases are a match to TRBD2. This clonotype was sampled from a female donor with multiple sclerosis, enrolled in a pregnancy study. CDR3 region: CASSQREITYEQYF. CDR3 DNA sequence: TGTGCCAGCAGCCAGCGGGAAATAACCTACGAGCAGTACTTC.